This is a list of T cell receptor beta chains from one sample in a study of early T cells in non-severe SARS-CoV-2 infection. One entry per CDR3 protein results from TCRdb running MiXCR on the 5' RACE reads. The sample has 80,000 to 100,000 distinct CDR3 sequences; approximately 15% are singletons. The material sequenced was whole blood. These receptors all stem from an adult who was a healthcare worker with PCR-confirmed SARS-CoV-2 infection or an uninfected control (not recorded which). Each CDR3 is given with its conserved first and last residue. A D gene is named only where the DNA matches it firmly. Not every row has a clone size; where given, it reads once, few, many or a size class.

cdr3_nt: TGTGCCAGCAGGATGGACAGGGGGACCAAGCAGTACTTC
cdr3_aa: CASRMDRGTKQYF
j_call: TRBJ2-7
clone_size: -
v_call: TRBV28
d_call: TRBD1

cdr3_nt: TGCAGTGCTAGTAATGGGATTCACACTGAAGCTTTCTTT
cdr3_aa: CSASNGIHTEAFF
j_call: TRBJ1-1
clone_size: -
v_call: TRBV20-1
d_call: -

cdr3_nt: TGTGCCAGCACGGTTGGCAGCCCACCGATTGAAGCTTTCTTT
cdr3_aa: CASTVGSPPIEAFF
j_call: TRBJ1-1
clone_size: many
v_call: TRBV25-1
d_call: -

cdr3_nt: TGTGCCAGCAGCCCGACCTTGGGGTATACCTACGAGCAGTACTTC
cdr3_aa: CASSPTLGYTYEQYF
j_call: TRBJ2-7
clone_size: many
v_call: TRBV9
d_call: -

cdr3_nt: TGTGCCAGCAGGTCTCCGGGAAACACCATATATTTT
cdr3_aa: CASRSPGNTIYF
j_call: TRBJ1-3
clone_size: -
v_call: TRBV28
d_call: -

cdr3_nt: TGTGCCAGCAGCCTAAGTACAGGGGTCCGTGTGCAGTACTTC
cdr3_aa: CASSLSTGVRVQYF
j_call: TRBJ2-7
clone_size: few
v_call: TRBV7-2
d_call: TRBD1

cdr3_nt: TGTGCCAGCTCACCAATAAGGAGAAGGATTTCTGGGGCCAACGTCCTGACTTTC
cdr3_aa: CASSPIRRRISGANVLTF
j_call: TRBJ2-6
clone_size: -
v_call: TRBV18
d_call: -

cdr3_nt: TGCAGTGCTAGAGATCTAGCGCTGGTAGATACGCAGTATTTT
cdr3_aa: CSARDLALVDTQYF
j_call: TRBJ2-3
clone_size: -
v_call: TRBV20-1
d_call: -

cdr3_nt: TGTGCCAGCAGCTTGGACAGGGGCCCTGGAAACACCATATATTTT
cdr3_aa: CASSLDRGPGNTIYF
j_call: TRBJ1-3
clone_size: -
v_call: TRBV5-8
d_call: TRBD1

cdr3_nt: TGTGCCAGCAGGACGCCACCAGGGGAGGGCCAAGAGACCCAGTACTTC
cdr3_aa: CASRTPPGEGQETQYF
j_call: TRBJ2-5
clone_size: -
v_call: TRBV6-6
d_call: -